This T cell receptor beta chain was captured by sequencing in a study of blood T cell repertoires in COVID-19. This CDR3 comprises 16 residues. Per the germline V gene, CDR1 is MDHEN and CDR2 is SYDVKM. The J segment lost 1 base and the V segment lost 9 bases, leaving 14 bases of the junction unmatched. TCRdb's table, derived via immunoSEQ multiplex PCR, lists solely in-frame clones and lacks some. The sample lists just over 250,000 clones, over 70% occurring once. The chain joins TRBV28 to TRBJ2-7; TRBD2 agrees at 8 bases. The receptor comes from a woman in her 70s with COVID-19, enrolled during active disease. Sequencing was carried out using peripheral blood. CDR3 protein: CARGKEAGVISYEQYF. In nucleotides, the CDR3 is TGTGCCAGAGGGAAAGAAGCGGGAGTGATATCCTACGAGCAGTACTTC.